A single sample gave rise to the 16 T cell receptor beta chains below, sequenced in a study of immune heterogeneity within non-small cell lung tumors. The template for each sample was 600 to 650 ng of genomic DNA, which had been extracted from bulk tumor tissue. Biopsies that were spaced far apart were taken, several per primary tumor, during surgery. Curative surgery was performed on patients who had untreated, newly diagnosed non-small cell lung cancer. TCR beta CDR3 amplification used multiplex PCR with 32 V and 13 J primers. In TCRdb, the multiplex PCR reads were re-called with MiXCR into one record per CDR3 protein. The sample carries 5,000 to 7,000 distinct CDR3 sequences, 21% recorded once. Sequencing input: lung tumor tissue. These receptors were taken from a woman aged 60-75 years with non-small cell lung cancer.

The chain combines TRBV27 with TRBJ2-1; 8 bases are shared with TRBD2. This CDR3 comprises 15 residues. Germline CDR1 and CDR2: MNHEY and SMNVEV (reference sequence). V was pared by 3 bases and J by 3 bases, with 4 bases of the junction left unmatched. CDR3 in DNA: TGTGCCAGCAGTTTGTCAGCGGGAGACTACAATGAGCAGTTCTTC. It encodes CASSLSAGDYNEQFF.

J is TRBJ2-1 and V is TRBV14, with D perhaps TRBD1 or TRBD2 (5 bases each). Germline assignment: CDR1 SGHDN and CDR2 FVKESK. V shed 1 base and J shed 7 bases, with 20 bases lying between them. The CDR3 runs 17 residues. The CDR3 DNA is TGTGCCAGCAGCCAAGCATTGGGGGATTCACACTTAAATGAGCAGTTCTTC. It translates to CASSQALGDSHLNEQFF. Variable domain in full (rest from reference TRBV14 and TRBJ2-1): EAGVTQFPSHSVIEKGQTVTLRCDPISGHDNLYWYRRVMGKEIKFLLHFVKESKQDESGMPNNRFLAERTGGTYSTLKVQPAELEDSGVYFCASSQALGDSHLNEQFFGPGTRLTVL.

At least ten counts were recorded for this clonotype. J is TRBJ2-3 and V is TRBV20-1; the match to TRBD2 covers 8 bases. The germline gives CDR1 DFQATT, CDR2 SNEGSKA (reference sequence). The CDR3 spans 15 residues. The V gene end was trimmed by 0 bases and the J gene end by 2 bases; junction bases not matched to a gene: 4. The CDR3 sequence: CSARDASGYTDTQYF. CDR3 nucleotide sequence: TGCAGTGCTAGAGATGCTAGCGGGTACACAGATACGCAGTATTTT.

The chain links TRBV12-3 or TRBV12-4 to TRBJ1-5; D is unclear. The CDR3 consists of 17 residues. Trimming removed 7 bases from V and 6 bases from J, with 25 bases in between. CDR3 residues: CASTYFGRRSLSQPQHF. For the CDR3, the DNA is TGTGCCAGCACATATTTTGGGCGGAGATCGTTAAGTCAGCCCCAGCATTTT.

This clonotype appeared once. This clone may be a read error of a much larger clone one base away. J is TRBJ2-1 and V is TRBV12-3 or TRBV12-4; 11 bases are shared with TRBD2. Trimming at V came to 6 bases and at J to 5 bases, leaving 3 bases not matched to a gene. The CDR3 runs 14 residues. In nucleotides, the CDR3 is TGTGCCAGCAGAACTAGCGGGAGTAACAATGAGCAGTTCTTC. Protein: CASRTSGSNNEQFF.

The chain links TRBV28 to TRBJ2-7; D is possibly TRBD1 or TRBD2 (6 bases each). The CDR3 contains 12 residues. The germline V gene encodes CDR1 MDHEN and CDR2 SYDVKM. The V gene lost 7 bases and the J gene lost 7 bases, with 14 bases spanning the gap. CDR3 coding DNA: TGTGCCAGCAACGGACCGGGGGCGGAGCAGTACTTC. Protein sequence: CASNGPGAEQYF.

This clonotype is medium-sized. The gene calls are TRBV20-1 and TRBJ2-7, with 10 bases aligning to TRBD2. V shed 3 bases and J 3 bases; nucleotides not matched to a gene: 11. This CDR3 is built from 16 residues. CDR1 is DFQATT, CDR2 SNEGSKA, per germline (reference sequence). CDR3 residues: CSARDVLAGAVYEQYF. In DNA, the CDR3 is TGCAGTGCTAGGGATGTCCTAGCGGGAGCGGTCTACGAGCAGTACTTC.

This clonotype rates as medium-sized. The chain is built from TRBV28 and TRBJ1-2; 9 bases map to TRBD1. CDR3 length: 15 amino acids. The ends lost 3 bases at V and 4 bases at J; junction bases unmatched: 6. CDR1 is MDHEN and CDR2 is SYDVKM in the germline V gene. The CDR3 nucleotides are TGTGCCAGCAGTTTCCCGGGACAGGGTGCCTATGGCTACACCTTC. Its protein product is CASSFPGQGAYGYTF.

This clonotype is medium-sized. The chain's CDR3 is CASNIVQGPNYGYTF. For the CDR3, the DNA is TGTGCCAGCAACATAGTCCAGGGGCCTAACTATGGCTACACCTTC. The chain combines TRBV12-3 or TRBV12-4 with TRBJ1-2; D is perhaps TRBD1 (6 bases). The CDR3 runs 15 residues. The V and J ends lost 7 bases and 0 bases respectively, with 15 bases between them.

By sample fraction, this clonotype is medium-sized (0.01 to 0.1%). The rearrangement uses TRBV12-3 or TRBV12-4 and TRBJ1-1; D gene ambiguous. This CDR3 is 15 amino acids long. Trimming stripped 4 bases from V and 1 base from J, with 13 bases between. CDR3 region: CASSSNKVSNTEAFF. CDR3 nucleotide sequence: TGTGCCAGCAGTTCCAATAAAGTTTCGAACACTGAAGCTTTCTTT.

Judged by abundance, this clonotype is medium-sized. The chain combines TRBV11-3 with TRBJ1-2; TRBD1 aligns across 7 bases. Germline V gene sequence: CDR1 SGHNT, CDR2 YENEEA. V shed 7 bases and J 3 bases; nucleotides not matched to a gene: 8. The CDR3 has 14 residues. The CDR3 nucleotides are TGTGCCAGCACCCAGGACAGGCAACACTATGGCTACACCTTC. Translated: CASTQDRQHYGYTF. Full variable domain (missing parts from reference TRBV11-3 and TRBJ1-2): EAGVVQSPRYKIIEKKQPVAFWCNPISGHNTLYWYLQNLGQGPELLIRYENEEAVDDSQLPKDRFSAERLKGVDSTLKIQPAELGDSAVYLCASTQDRQHYGYTFGSGTRLTVV.

V gene TRBV14 combines with J gene TRBJ2-1; no reliable D call. The V end was cut by 1 base, the J end by 4 bases, with 11 bases between. The CDR3 has 15 amino acids. The V gene's germline CDR1 is SGHDN and CDR2 FVKESK. As DNA, the CDR3 is TGTGCCAGCAGCCAAGGGGCCCTAGTATACAATGAGCAGTTCTTC. This gives the protein CASSQGALVYNEQFF.

A word on this clonotype: It may be a read error: a sequence one base away is much more abundant. The chain carries TRBV5-1 and TRBJ2-3, with 10 bases fitting TRBD2. The CDR3 contains 13 residues. The V gene's germline CDR1 is SGHRS and CDR2 YFSETQ. CDR3 amino acids: CASSEGTSVTRYF. The CDR3, as DNA: TGCGCCAGCAGCGAGGGGACTAGCGTTACGCGGTATTTT.

By share, this clonotype ranks as medium-sized (0.01 to 0.1%). The V gene is TRBV7-2, the J gene TRBJ1-3; TRBD1 matches 8 bases. J was trimmed by 0 bases and V by 6 bases; bases with no gene match: 7. Germline loops: CDR1 SGHTA, CDR2 FQGNSA. This CDR3 is 16 amino acids long. CDR3 region: CASRIPGGSSGNTIYF. The CDR3 nucleotides are TGTGCCAGCAGAATCCCAGGGGGCAGCTCTGGAAACACCATATATTTT.

Turning to this clonotype: A much larger clone differs by one base, so this may be a read error. The CDR3 protein is CAGSLDKNTEAFF. In DNA form, the CDR3 reads TGTGCCGGCAGCCTGGACAAGAACACTGAAGCTTTCTTT. The chain combines TRBV2 with TRBJ1-1, with TRBD1 as a possible D gene (5 bases). This CDR3 contains 13 residues. In germline, CDR1 is SNHLY, CDR2 FYNNEI.

This clonotype was seen only once. A much larger clonotype is one base distant, so this may be a read error. J is TRBJ2-3 and V is TRBV27, with unresolved D. The CDR3 is made up of 14 amino acids. Germline V CDR1 and CDR2: MNHEY, SMNVEV (reference sequence). The CDR3 nucleotides read TGTGCCATCAGTTTATATGGAGACACAGATACGCAGTATTTT. Its protein product is CAISLYGDTDTQYF.